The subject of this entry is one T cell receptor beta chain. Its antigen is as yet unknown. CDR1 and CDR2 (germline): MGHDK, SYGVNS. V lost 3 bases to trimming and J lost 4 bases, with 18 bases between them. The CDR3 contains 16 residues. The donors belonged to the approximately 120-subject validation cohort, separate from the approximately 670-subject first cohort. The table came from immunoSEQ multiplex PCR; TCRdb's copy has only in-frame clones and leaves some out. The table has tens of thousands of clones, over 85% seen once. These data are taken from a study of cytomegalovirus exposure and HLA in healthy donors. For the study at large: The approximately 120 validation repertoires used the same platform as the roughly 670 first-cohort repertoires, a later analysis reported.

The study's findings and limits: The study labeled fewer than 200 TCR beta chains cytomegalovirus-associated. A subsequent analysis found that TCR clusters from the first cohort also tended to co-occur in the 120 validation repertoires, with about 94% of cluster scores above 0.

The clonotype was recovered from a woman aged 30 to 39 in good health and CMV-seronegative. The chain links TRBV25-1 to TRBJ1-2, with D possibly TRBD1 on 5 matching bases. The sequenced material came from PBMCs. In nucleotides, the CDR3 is TGTGCCAGCAGTGACCGCGGCCGGGACTCCAGCTATGGCTACACCTTC. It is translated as CASSDRGRDSSYGYTF.